The rows below give T cell receptor beta chains drawn from one sample of a study of cytomegalovirus exposure and HLA in healthy donors. The table came from immunoSEQ multiplex PCR; TCRdb's copy has only in-frame clones and leaves some out. This sample yields 150,000 or so clones, of which roughly 86% are seen a single time; roughly 2.6% belongs to the top ten. The specimen sequenced was PBMCs. The receptors were gathered from a man between 18 and 29 years old in good health and CMV-seropositive. CDR3s include the opening cysteine and the closing phenylalanine or tryptophan. Each record gives: CDR3 length, J gene, clone size, D gene, V gene, CDR3 DNA, CDR3 protein. A D gene is named only where the DNA matches it firmly. Clone size is stated in some rows and not others, as once, few, many or a class when expanded.

14,TRBJ2-1,once,.,TRBV5-1,TGCGCCAGCAGCTTGAACGGGGTGGACAATGAGCAGTTCTTC,CASSLNGVDNEQFF
14,TRBJ1-2,.,.,TRBV29-1,TGCAGCGCACTCTCAGCCCCGGGGAACTATGGCTACACCTTC,CSALSAPGNYGYTF
15,TRBJ2-1,.,TRBD2,TRBV7-9,TGTGCCAGCAGCTTAGCAGCGGGGCGTTACAATGAGCAGTTCTTC,CASSLAAGRYNEQFF
15,TRBJ1-3,.,.,TRBV6-6,TGTGCCAGCAGACCGGGACAAACCTCTGGAAACACCATATATTTT,CASRPGQTSGNTIYF
16,TRBJ1-1,few,TRBD1,TRBV27,TGTGCCAGCAGTCGCTACAGGGGACCAATGGACACTGAAGCTTTCTTT,CASSRYRGPMDTEAFF
14,TRBJ2-7,.,.,TRBV4-3,TGCGCCAGCAGCCAAGAAAACAGGGCCTACGAGCAGTACTTC,CASSQENRAYEQYF
14,TRBJ1-1,.,.,TRBV6-5,TGTGCCAGCGGCGGCGGAACCCTGGACACTGAAGCTTTCTTT,CASGGGTLDTEAFF
14,TRBJ1-3,.,.,TRBV7-9,TGTGCCAGCAGCCGACAGCCGTCTGGAAACACCATATATTTT,CASSRQPSGNTIYF
16,TRBJ1-2,.,TRBD1,TRBV28,TGTGCCAGCAGTTCGGGTCCACTGGGACAGGGGTATGGCTACACCTTC,CASSSGPLGQGYGYTF
15,TRBJ2-7,.,.,TRBV7-2,TGTGCCAGCAGCTCCAGCTCCGGTCTGGGGAGGGAGCAGTACTTC,CASSSSSGLGREQYF
15,TRBJ1-2,once,TRBD1,TRBV30,TGTGCCTGGAGCCGGAGAACAGGGGACGGCTATGGCTACACCTTC,CAWSRRTGDGYGYTF
15,TRBJ2-7,.,TRBD2,TRBV18,TGTGCCAGCTCGCCGGTAGCGGGGGGGCTTCACGAGCAGTACTTC,CASSPVAGGLHEQYF
16,TRBJ2-7,.,.,TRBV9,TGTGCCAGCAGCGTGGGACAGGCTAGCGGAGCCTACGAGCAGTACTTC,CASSVGQASGAYEQYF
15,TRBJ1-5,.,.,TRBV4-1,TGCGCCAGCAGCCAAGCGGGGGGCAGGGGCCAGCCCCAGCATTTT,CASSQAGGRGQPQHF
13,TRBJ2-7,.,.,TRBV25-1,TGTGCCAGCACTAAGGCGGGGCCGTTCGAGCAGTACTTC,CASTKAGPFEQYF
15,TRBJ1-5,.,.,TRBV28,TGTGCCAGCATTCCAGGGGACGTTAGCAATCAGCCCCAGCATTTT,CASIPGDVSNQPQHF
13,TRBJ1-1,.,.,TRBV7-7,TGTGCTAGCAGCGCGGACCGGGGCACTGAAGCTTTCTTT,CASSADRGTEAFF
16,TRBJ1-6,once,.,TRBV2,TGTGCCAGCAGTGAGGGTCCAGGGGCCCTTAATTCACCCCTCCACTTT,CASSEGPGALNSPLHF
15,TRBJ2-2,.,TRBD2,TRBV6-4,TGTGCCAGCAGTGGGACTAGCGGGGGGGCCGGGGAGCTGTTTTTT,CASSGTSGGAGELFF
14,TRBJ2-7,once,.,TRBV30,TGTGCCTGGAGTGTACAAGGGGCGGCCTACGAGCAGTACTTC,CAWSVQGAAYEQYF
16,TRBJ2-1,.,.,TRBV4-3,TGCGCCAGCAGCCCGCTGGGGGGGGCGAGATACAATGAGCAGTTCTTC,CASSPLGGARYNEQFF
15,TRBJ2-3,.,TRBD2,TRBV7-3,TGTGCCAGCAGGCGTGGGACTAGCGGGTCAGATACGCAGTATTTT,CASRRGTSGSDTQYF
16,TRBJ2-2,.,TRBD1,TRBV5-1,TGCGCCAGCAGCCCCTGGACAGGGACTGACACCGGGGAGCTGTTTTTT,CASSPWTGTDTGELFF
14,TRBJ2-5,.,.,TRBV7-2,TGTGCCAGCAGCTACTGGGACATTCAAGAGACCCAGTACTTC,CASSYWDIQETQYF
16,TRBJ2-7,.,.,TRBV9,TGTGCCAGCAGTGAATGCGGCCCTCTGAACGTACACGAGCAGTACTTC,CASSECGPLNVHEQYF
15,TRBJ2-3,.,TRBD2,TRBV7-9,TGTGCCAGCAGCCCGGGACTAGCTAGCACAGATACGCAGTATTTT,CASSPGLASTDTQYF
15,TRBJ2-3,.,TRBD1,TRBV29-1,TGCAGCGGAAAGGCATGGGGACAGGGGGCCGATACGCAGTATTTT,CSGKAWGQGADTQYF
16,TRBJ1-5,.,TRBD1,TRBV28,TGTGCCAGCAGTTACATCGACAGGGTGGGCAATCAGCCCCAGCATTTT,CASSYIDRVGNQPQHF
13,TRBJ2-5,.,TRBD2,TRBV6-5,TGTGCCAGCATCGGGGGGGACCAAGAGACCCAGTACTTC,CASIGGDQETQYF
15,TRBJ2-7,.,.,TRBV7-2,TGTGCCAGCAGCTTTTTTCGGGGAGGAAGCTACGAGCAGTACTTC,CASSFFRGGSYEQYF
15,TRBJ1-4,.,TRBD1,TRBV9,TGTGCCAGCAGCGAGAGGGACAGGGGGCCTGAAAAACTGTTTTTT,CASSERDRGPEKLFF
14,TRBJ1-4,.,.,TRBV28,TGTGCCAGCAGTTTTTCGAGGGGGGGTGAAAAACTGTTTTTT,CASSFSRGGEKLFF
15,TRBJ1-1,.,.,TRBV16,TGTGCCAGCAGCCAATCCGGGAGCTTGAACACTGAAGCTTTCTTT,CASSQSGSLNTEAFF
14,TRBJ1-2,.,.,TRBV6-5,TGTGCCAGCAGTTACTCGCAAGCGAACTATGGCTACACCTTC,CASSYSQANYGYTF
13,TRBJ1-6,.,.,TRBV7-9,TGTGTCAGCAGCTTAGTCGGGAATTCACCCCTCCACTTT,CVSSLVGNSPLHF
12,TRBJ2-1,.,.,TRBV7-3,TGTGCCAGCAGCTACAGGCCCGGTGAGCAGTTCTTC,CASSYRPGEQFF
13,TRBJ2-7,.,.,TRBV7-2,TGTGCCAGCCCGCCCAAGGGGTCCCACGAGCAGTACTTC,CASPPKGSHEQYF
13,TRBJ2-5,.,TRBD1,TRBV6-1,TGTGCCAGCAGCTTCGACAGGGAAGAGACCCAGTACTTC,CASSFDREETQYF
11,TRBJ1-2,.,.,TRBV6-5,TGTGCCAGCAGTTACGGCAGTGGCTACACCTTC,CASSYGSGYTF
14,TRBJ2-7,.,TRBD1,TRBV7-8,TGTGCCAGCAGCTCAGACAGGGGGCTGAACGAGCAGTACTTC,CASSSDRGLNEQYF
14,TRBJ1-2,.,.,TRBV2,TGTGCCAGCAGTGAAGACAGCTCTAACTATGGCTACACCTTC,CASSEDSSNYGYTF
15,TRBJ2-7,.,TRBD1,TRBV19,TGTGCCAGTAGTGTCCGGGGACAGGGATCCTACGAGCAGTACTTC,CASSVRGQGSYEQYF
13,TRBJ1-6,.,.,TRBV19,TGTGCCCCGAATGTCCGCGGGAATTCACCCCTCCACTTT,CAPNVRGNSPLHF
12,TRBJ2-7,.,.,TRBV6-1,TGTGCCAGCAGGAGAACCTCGGGCGAGCAGTACTTC,CASRRTSGEQYF
13,TRBJ1-5,few,.,TRBV9,TGTGCCAGCAGCGTAGTCCCGGGACAGCCCCAGCATTTT,CASSVVPGQPQHF
13,TRBJ2-7,.,.,TRBV7-6,TGTGCCAGCAGCTTAGTGAGCGGCTACGAGCAGTACTTC,CASSLVSGYEQYF
15,TRBJ2-3,.,TRBD2,TRBV5-1,TGCGCCAGCAGCTTGAGGACTAGCGGCACAGATACGCAGTATTTT,CASSLRTSGTDTQYF
13,TRBJ2-7,few,TRBD1,TRBV27,TGTGCCAGCAGTGTCAGGGGGACCTACGAGCAGTACTTC,CASSVRGTYEQYF
14,TRBJ2-7,.,.,TRBV11-2,TGTGCCAGCAGCTTAGGGGGCGCCCACTACGAGCAGTACTTC,CASSLGGAHYEQYF
10,TRBJ1-4,.,.,TRBV20-1,TGCAGTGCTAGCCAAGAGAAACTGTTTTTT,CSASQEKLFF
15,TRBJ2-2,.,.,TRBV10-3,TGTGCCATCAGTGAGGGGGACTTGTACACCGGGGAGCTGTTTTTT,CAISEGDLYTGELFF
14,TRBJ2-7,.,.,TRBV7-8,TGTGCCAGCAAAAGGGAGGAAAGCTCCTACGAGCAGTACTTC,CASKREESSYEQYF
16,TRBJ2-5,once,TRBD2,TRBV5-1,TGCGCCAGCAGCCCGGCGAGTGGGGGGGGCCAAGAGACCCAGTACTTC,CASSPASGGGQETQYF
15,TRBJ1-4,.,TRBD1,TRBV7-9,TGTGCCAGCAGCTTAGTGACAGGGTATGGCGAAAAACTGTTTTTT,CASSLVTGYGEKLFF